The clone carrying this T cell receptor (beta chain) was seen a few times. V gave up 4 bases and J gave up 2 bases; unmatched junction bases: 9. The CDR3 is 16 residues long. Germline V lookup: CDR1 DFQATT, CDR2 SNEGSKA (reference sequence). This entry is derived from a study of T cells in Graves' hyperthyroidism and ophthalmopathy. Amplified TCR beta CDR3 regions came from RNA transcripts. When the TCR CDR3 underwent first-round RT-PCR, the HTBI primer set was used. MiXCR was run by TCRdb on the multiplex PCR reads, yielding one entry per CDR3 protein. The data show some 490,000 distinct CDR3 sequences, 22% seen once.

The sample consisted of blood. This clonotype originated in a woman in her 70s with Graves' ophthalmopathy. The rearrangement links TRBV20-1 to TRBJ2-1; 9 bases line up with TRBD2. The CDR3: CSATSGLAGAYNEQFF. The CDR3 nucleotides read TGCAGTGCTACCTCGGGACTAGCTGGGGCCTACAATGAGCAGTTCTTC.